The clone carrying this T cell receptor (beta chain) has a handful of counts. Its antigen is not known. The data belong to a study of cytomegalovirus exposure and HLA in healthy donors. Points from the study as a whole: Some V segments (TRBV6-2 and TRBV6-3 among them) were excluded as indistinguishable. Later genetic work tied a missense DCLRE1C variant to beta-chain V and J trimming. The presence/absence work took it that sequencing depth was about the same across donors.

Germline CDR1 and CDR2: SQVTM and ANQGSEA. The length of the CDR3 is 12 residues. The V segment lost 3 bases and the J segment 5 bases; nucleotides outside the gene matches: 2. PCR amplification relied on 60 Vbeta primers (plus 13 Jbeta primers). Data came from immunoSEQ multiplex PCR; TCRdb stores just in-frame clones and leaves some out. The sample lists roughly 190,000 clones, almost 75% occurring once. This TCR came from a woman aged 25 to 39 in good health and CMV-seropositive. The sample comprised PBMCs. The chain employs TRBV29-1 and TRBJ2-5, with 8 bases that match TRBD2. This chain's CDR3 is CSVEGLGETQYF. The CDR3 nucleotides read TGCAGCGTTGAGGGACTAGGGGAGACCCAGTACTTC.